This TCR beta chain stems from a study of blood T cell repertoires in COVID-19. Looking at the study overall: There were acute and convalescent COVID-19 samples, and they came from the United States, Italy and Spain.

Authors' methods: Reference gene primer amplification in the assay estimated nucleated cell counts. Sequenced by immunoSEQ multiplex PCR; TCRdb stores in-frame clones only, minus some. The V and J calls and clone size were taken over from that table, and D and trimming were inferred from the DNA. Of 90,000 to 110,000 clones listed, roughly 85% were seen once; the top ten hold around 4.5%. The CDR3 has 16 amino acids. Germline V lookup: CDR1 MNHEY, CDR2 SMNVEV (reference sequence). The J segment lost 10 bases and the V segment lost 3 bases, leaving 9 bases of the junction unmatched. This clonotype was sampled from a man over 45 with acute or convalescent COVID-19. The sample comprised peripheral blood. This sequence joins TRBV27 and TRBJ1-6, with TRBD1 matching over 10 bases. Here the CDR3 DNA reads TGTGCCAGCAGTTTGATTCCCGGGACAGGGGTATCACCCCTCCACTTT. Protein: CASSLIPGTGVSPLHF.